This TCR beta chain was sequenced for a study of shared clonotypes between healthy human individuals. Method: immunoSEQ multiplex PCR; TCRdb's copy keeps in-frame clones and lacks some. This sample has over 1.5 million clones, with 95% to 99% found just once. Germline V gene data show CDR1 as SEHNR and CDR2 as FQNEAQ (reference sequence). The V gene lost 4 bases and the J gene lost 0 bases, with 13 bases spanning the gap. CDR3 length: 15 amino acids. The receptor was isolated from a young man in good health. The chain uses TRBV7-9 and TRBJ2-7; a possible D gene is TRBD1 (6 bases). The sample taken for sequencing was naive CD4+ T cells sorted from blood. Noted subset: CD45RA+ positively selected. CDR3 bases: TGTGCCAGCAGCTATCAGGGGACGACCTCCTACGAGCAGTACTTC. This gives the protein CASSYQGTTSYEQYF.